Following are 8 T cell receptor beta chains from one sample sequenced in a study of T cell responses to AZD1222 COVID-19 vaccine. Measured with immunoSEQ multiplex PCR; TCRdb has only the in-frame clones, and not every one. The data contain 84,000 or so clones, about nine tenths of them singletons. The sample here was peripheral blood, taken 28 days after the second AZD1222 dose. All receptors derive from an adult who received the AZD1222 COVID-19 vaccine.

The genes are TRBV11-3 and TRBJ2-7; TRBD2 agrees at 14 bases. V dropped 1 base and J dropped 6; count of bases not matched to a gene: 8. This CDR3 has 17 residues. Germline V gene lookup returns CDR1 SGHNT and CDR2 YENEEA. The CDR3 spells CASSLGPGLAGVGEQYF. CDR3 sequence (DNA): TGTGCCAGCAGCTTAGGACCGGGACTAGCGGGAGTAGGCGAGCAGTACTTC.

The CDR3: CASTADRATNEKLFF. The CDR3 bases are TGTGCCAGCACCGCGGACCGTGCAACTAATGAAAAACTGTTTTTT. The rearrangement links TRBV2 to TRBJ1-4; D uncertain. Trimming removed 7 bases at V and 0 bases at J, with 12 bases between. This CDR3 is 15 amino acids long. Per germline, CDR1 SNHLY and CDR2 FYNNEI.

A word on this clone: One end of the junction does not line up with germline, which may come from a read error. The J gene is TRBJ2-7, the V gene TRBV7-9; a weak D match, TRBD2 (5 bases). CDR1 is SEHNR, CDR2 FQNEAQ, per germline (reference sequence). This CDR3 has 14 amino acids. The CDR3 sequence is CASSLAAISYEQYF. The CDR3 region has the DNA TGTGCCAGCAGCCTAGCTGCAATTTCCTACGAGCAGTACTTC.

The V and J genes are TRBV27 and TRBJ1-6; 7 bases are a match to TRBD1. From germline, CDR1 is MNHEY and CDR2 SMNVEV (reference sequence). CDR3 length equals 15 residues. The V gene end was trimmed by 3 bases and the J gene end by 8 bases; junction bases not matched to a gene: 7. The CDR3 sequence is CASSLLGTADSPLHF. In nucleotides, the CDR3 is TGTGCCAGCAGTTTGTTAGGGACAGCCGATTCACCCCTCCACTTT.

The chain carries TRBV6-4 and TRBJ1-2; 7 bases fit TRBD1. From germline, CDR1 is MRHNA and CDR2 SNTAGT. J was trimmed by 8 bases and V by 6 bases; bases with no gene match: 3. This CDR3 comprises 11 residues. The CDR3 is CASRDRDGYTF. The CDR3 DNA reads TGTGCCAGCAGAGACAGGGACGGCTACACCTTC.

V gene TRBV6-5 combines with J gene TRBJ1-1; D remains ambiguous. Per the germline V gene, CDR1 is MNHEY and CDR2 is SVGAGI. The germline V and J ends were trimmed by 4 bases and 9 bases, with 9 bases remaining between them. The CDR3 is 11 amino acids. CDR3 in amino acids: CASSSLEQAFF. The CDR3 DNA follows: TGTGCCAGCAGTTCGCTGGAGCAAGCTTTCTTT.

The V call is TRBV6-5, the J call TRBJ1-2; 11 nucleotides line up with TRBD1. The V and J ends lost 0 bases and 7 bases, in that order; junction bases with no gene match: 4. The V gene's germline CDR1 is MNHEY and CDR2 SVGAGI. The CDR3 sequence is 15 residues long. CDR3 amino acids: CASSYSDRGLSGYTF. The CDR3 DNA follows: TGTGCCAGCAGTTACTCGGACAGGGGGCTTTCTGGCTACACCTTC.

This rearrangement joins TRBV12-3 or TRBV12-4 to TRBJ2-7; tentatively, D is TRBD1 (6 bases). The V and J ends lost 5 bases and 6 bases respectively, with 14 bases between them. CDR3 length: 13 residues. CDR3 residues: CASSRDRTAEQYF. CDR3 bases: TGTGCCAGCAGTCGAGACAGGACTGCCGAGCAGTACTTC.